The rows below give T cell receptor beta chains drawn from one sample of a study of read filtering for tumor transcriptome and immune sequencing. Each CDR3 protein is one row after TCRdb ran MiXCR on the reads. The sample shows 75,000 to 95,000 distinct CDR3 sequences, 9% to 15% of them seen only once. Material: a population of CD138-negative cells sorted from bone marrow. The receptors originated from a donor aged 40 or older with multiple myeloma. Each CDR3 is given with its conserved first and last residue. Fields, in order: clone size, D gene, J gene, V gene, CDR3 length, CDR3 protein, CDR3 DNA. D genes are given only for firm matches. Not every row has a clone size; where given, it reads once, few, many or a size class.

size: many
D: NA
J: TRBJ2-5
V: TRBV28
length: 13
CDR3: CASSLGRDETQYF
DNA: TGTGCCAGCAGTTTAGGCAGGGATGAGACCCAGTACTTC

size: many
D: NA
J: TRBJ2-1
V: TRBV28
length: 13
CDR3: CASTLDTYNEQFF
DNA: TGTGCCAGCACCTTGGACACGTACAATGAGCAGTTCTTC

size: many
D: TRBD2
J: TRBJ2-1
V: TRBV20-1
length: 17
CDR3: CSARTSGGSSSYNEQFF
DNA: TGCAGTGCTCGGACTAGCGGGGGATCCAGCTCCTACAATGAGCAGTTCTTC

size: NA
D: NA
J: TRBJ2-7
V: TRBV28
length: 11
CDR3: CASSRQYEQYF
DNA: TGTGCCAGCAGTAGACAGTACGAGCAGTACTTC

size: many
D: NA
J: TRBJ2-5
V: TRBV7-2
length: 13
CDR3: CASSRSREETQYF
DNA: TGTGCCAGCAGCCGGAGCAGGGAGGAGACCCAGTACTTC

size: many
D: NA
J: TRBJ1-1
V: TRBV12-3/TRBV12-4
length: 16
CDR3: CASSPQLGRKSTEAFF
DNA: TGTGCCAGCAGTCCCCAATTGGGACGCAAGAGCACTGAAGCTTTCTTT

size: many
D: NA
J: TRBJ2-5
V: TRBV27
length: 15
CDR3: CASSLIDRRQETQYF
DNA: TGTGCCAGCAGTTTAATAGACAGGCGTCAAGAGACCCAGTACTTC

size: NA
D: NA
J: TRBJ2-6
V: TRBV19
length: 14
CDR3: CASKSGRGANVLTF
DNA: TGTGCCAGTAAGTCAGGGCGCGGGGCCAACGTCCTGACTTTC

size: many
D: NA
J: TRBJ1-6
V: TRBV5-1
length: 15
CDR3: CASSDQTIYNSPLHF
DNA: TGCGCCAGTTCCGACCAAACCATCTATAATTCACCCCTCCACTTT

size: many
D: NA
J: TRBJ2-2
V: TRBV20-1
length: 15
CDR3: CSARAGQINTGELFF
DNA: TGCAGTGCTAGGGCGGGACAGATAAACACCGGGGAGCTGTTTTTT

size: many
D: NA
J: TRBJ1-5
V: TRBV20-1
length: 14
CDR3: CSARVRAGGQPQHF
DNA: TGCAGTGCTAGAGTTCGGGCCGGTGGGCAGCCCCAGCATTTT

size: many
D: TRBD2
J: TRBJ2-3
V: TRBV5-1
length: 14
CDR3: CASSSGTITDTQYF
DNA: TGCGCCAGCAGTTCCGGGACTATCACAGATACGCAGTATTTT

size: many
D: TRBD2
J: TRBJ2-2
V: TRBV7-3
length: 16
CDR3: CASSQTGTTNTGELFF
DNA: TGTGCCAGCAGCCAGACCGGGACTACGAACACCGGGGAGCTGTTTTTT

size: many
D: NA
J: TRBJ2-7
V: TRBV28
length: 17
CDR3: CASSPLPGASGSYEQYF
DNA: TGTGCCAGCAGTCCTCTCCCGGGGGCCTCAGGCTCCTACGAGCAGTACTTC

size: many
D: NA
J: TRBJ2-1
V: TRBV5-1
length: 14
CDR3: CASSFSGAYNEQFF
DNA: TGCGCCAGCAGCTTTTCCGGGGCCTACAATGAGCAGTTCTTC

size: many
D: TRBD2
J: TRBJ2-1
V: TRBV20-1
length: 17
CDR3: CSARGMTSGRAGSEQFF
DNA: TGCAGTGCTAGAGGGATGACTAGCGGGAGGGCCGGGTCTGAGCAGTTCTTC

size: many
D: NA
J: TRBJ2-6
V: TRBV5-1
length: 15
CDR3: CASRLQISGANVLTF
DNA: TGCGCCAGCAGATTACAGATCTCTGGGGCCAACGTCCTGACTTTC

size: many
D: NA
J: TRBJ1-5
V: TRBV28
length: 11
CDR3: CASSIRQPQHF
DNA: TGTGCCAGCAGCATACGTCAGCCCCAGCATTTT

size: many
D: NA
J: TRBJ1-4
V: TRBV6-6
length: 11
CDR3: CASSLSEKLFF
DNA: TGTGCCAGCAGTTTGTCTGAAAAACTGTTTTTT

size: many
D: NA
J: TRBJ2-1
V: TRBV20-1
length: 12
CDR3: CSASGDYNEQFF
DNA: TGCAGTGCTAGCGGGGACTACAATGAGCAGTTCTTC

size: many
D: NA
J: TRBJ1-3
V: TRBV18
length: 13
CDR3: CASSPGGGNTIYF
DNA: TGTGCCAGCTCACCGGGTGGTGGAAACACCATATATTTT

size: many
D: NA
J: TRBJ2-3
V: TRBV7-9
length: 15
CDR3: CASSLEERDPDTQYF
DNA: TGTGCCAGCAGCTTAGAGGAGAGGGACCCAGATACGCAGTATTTT

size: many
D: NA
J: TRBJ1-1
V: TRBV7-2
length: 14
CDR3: CASSGDPLGTEAFF
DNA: TGTGCCAGCAGCGGGGACCCTTTGGGGACTGAAGCTTTCTTT

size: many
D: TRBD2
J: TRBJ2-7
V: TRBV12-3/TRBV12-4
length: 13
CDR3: CASKGQGLYEQYF
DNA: TGTGCCAGCAAAGGGCAGGGACTATACGAGCAGTACTTC

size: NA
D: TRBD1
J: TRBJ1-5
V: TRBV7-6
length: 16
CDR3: CASSPRDRWSNQPQHF
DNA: TGTGCCAGCAGCCCGAGGGACAGATGGAGCAATCAGCCCCAGCATTTT

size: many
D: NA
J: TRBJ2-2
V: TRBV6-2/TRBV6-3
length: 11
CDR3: CASSSWGELFF
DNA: TGTGCCAGCAGTTCCTGGGGGGAGCTGTTTTTT

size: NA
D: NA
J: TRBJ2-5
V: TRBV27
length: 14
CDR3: CASSASRLQETQYF
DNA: TGTGCCAGCAGTGCTTCGCGACTACAAGAGACCCAGTACTTC

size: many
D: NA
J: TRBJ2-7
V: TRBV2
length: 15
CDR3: CASTGRSGGSYEQYF
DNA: TGTGCCAGCACGGGTCGATCGGGCGGATCCTACGAGCAGTACTTC

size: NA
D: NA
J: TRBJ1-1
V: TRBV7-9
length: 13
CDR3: CVSSPIYRLEAFF
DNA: TGTGTCAGCAGCCCCATCTACAGACTAGAAGCTTTCTTT